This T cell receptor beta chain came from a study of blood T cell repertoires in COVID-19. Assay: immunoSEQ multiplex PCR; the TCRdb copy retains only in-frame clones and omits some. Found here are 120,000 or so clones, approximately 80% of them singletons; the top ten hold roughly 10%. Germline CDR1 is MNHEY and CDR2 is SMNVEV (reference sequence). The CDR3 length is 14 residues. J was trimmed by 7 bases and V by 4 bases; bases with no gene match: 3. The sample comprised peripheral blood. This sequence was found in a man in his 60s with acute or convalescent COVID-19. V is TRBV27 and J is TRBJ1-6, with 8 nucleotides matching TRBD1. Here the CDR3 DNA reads TGTGCCAGCAGTTACGGGACAGGAAATTCACCCCTCCACTTT. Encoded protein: CASSYGTGNSPLHF.